One sample yielded the 10 T cell receptor beta chains listed below, sequenced in a study of cytomegalovirus exposure and HLA in healthy donors. This PCR relied on a set of 60 Vbeta primers and 13 Jbeta primers. Sequencing was performed with immunoSEQ multiplex PCR; in TCRdb, only in-frame clones are kept and a portion is missing. Among about 190,000 clones listed, around 87% were seen once. What was sequenced was PBMCs. All receptors derive from a man aged 25 to 40 in good health and CMV-seronegative.

This rearrangement joins TRBV28 to TRBJ2-7; tentative D call: TRBD2 (6 bases). CDR1 MDHEN and CDR2 SYDVKM come from the germline V gene. The CDR3 has 14 residues. Deletions cut 2 bases from V and 4 bases from J, with 12 bases between. CDR3 coding DNA: TGTGCCAGCAGTTTAGGGCGGGAAGGATACGAGCAGTACTTC. This translates into CASSLGREGYEQYF.

This sequence joins TRBV30 and TRBJ2-1; 8 positions agree with TRBD1. CDR3 length equals 14 residues. Trimming at V came to 0 bases and at J to 8 bases, leaving 6 bases not matched to a gene. The germline CDR1 and CDR2 sequences are GTSNPN and SVGIG (reference sequence). The CDR3 protein is CAWSVTGTGHEQFF. The CDR3 DNA reads TGTGCCTGGAGTGTCACCGGGACAGGCCATGAGCAGTTCTTC.

The chain has TRBV14 and TRBJ1-4, with D unresolved. V gave up 1 base and J gave up 7 bases, with 13 bases separating them. Germline-derived CDR1 and CDR2 are SGHDN and FVKESK. The length of the CDR3 is 15 residues. The chain's CDR3 is CASSQVRGRGEKLFF. The CDR3 DNA sequence: TGTGCCAGCAGCCAAGTTCGTGGGCGGGGTGAAAAACTGTTTTTT.

This chain links TRBV19 with TRBJ1-1; TRBD1 matches 8 bases. V gave up 0 bases and J gave up 1 base; unmatched junction bases: 7. There are 17 residues in the CDR3. Per germline, CDR1 LNHDA and CDR2 SQIVND (reference sequence). As DNA, the CDR3 is TGTGCCAGTAGTATAGACAGATACGGACAGGGGAACACTGAAGCTTTCTTT. This gives the protein CASSIDRYGQGNTEAFF.

This clone was detected once. The CDR3 DNA follows: TGCGCCAGCAGAGACGACCAGCGGGGGGGGACAGATACGCAGTATTTT. Its translation is CASRDDQRGGTDTQYF. The chain is built from TRBV10-1 and TRBJ2-3; 10 nucleotides agree with TRBD2. The V gene's germline CDR1 is WNHNN and CDR2 SYGVQD (reference sequence). Trimming took 6 bases from V and 3 from J; bases not matched to a gene: 9. This CDR3 is built from 16 residues.

The CDR3 region is CASGTRGTEAFF. In DNA form, the CDR3 reads TGTGCCAGTGGAACAAGGGGCACTGAAGCTTTCTTT. The chain uses TRBV19 and TRBJ1-1; D might be TRBD1 (5 bases). The CDR3 extends over 12 amino acids. Germline V gene lookup returns CDR1 LNHDA and CDR2 SQIVND (reference sequence). The germline V and J ends were trimmed by 8 bases and 4 bases, with 11 bases remaining between them.

V and J are TRBV11-2 and TRBJ2-1, with 11 nucleotides matching TRBD2. From germline, CDR1 is SGHAT and CDR2 FQNNGV. V gave up 5 bases and J gave up 7 bases; unmatched junction bases: 7. The CDR3 totals 15 residues. The CDR3 region is CASSPGTSGRNEQFF. The CDR3 DNA sequence: TGTGCCAGCAGCCCAGGGACTAGCGGACGAAATGAGCAGTTCTTC.

The chain has TRBV7-6 and TRBJ1-6; D call uncertain. Germline CDR1 SGHVS, CDR2 FNYEAQ. Trimming took off 1 base at V and 2 bases at J, with 9 bases between the two ends. The CDR3 covers 16 residues. DNA for the CDR3: TGTGCCAGCAGCTTAGTCGGGTTGGCCTATAATTCACCCCTCCACTTT. Its protein product is CASSLVGLAYNSPLHF.

A few counts support this clone. The CDR3 sequence: CASNRGYEQYF. CDR3 bases: TGTGCCAGCAACAGGGGATACGAGCAGTACTTC. V usage is TRBV6-5 and J usage is TRBJ2-7, with 7 bases that match TRBD1. The CDR3 spans 11 residues. V lost 7 bases and J lost 4; bases outside the gene matches: 1. Germline V gene sequence: CDR1 MNHEY, CDR2 SVGAGI.

The genes are TRBV2 and TRBJ2-7; D is unclear. The germline V and J ends were trimmed by 7 bases and 6 bases, with 16 bases remaining between them. CDR1 and CDR2 (germline): SNHLY, FYNNEI. The CDR3 extends over 13 amino acids. The CDR3 is CASMVLPWSEQYF. The CDR3, as DNA: TGTGCCAGCATGGTCCTCCCGTGGAGCGAGCAGTACTTC.